This T cell receptor (beta chain) was identified in a study of blood T cells in healthy people across ages. The authors ran a second PCR of about 7 to 11 cycles using a sample-barcoded 5' primer and a J-beta primer mix. From the 5' RACE reads, TCRdb called clonotypes with MiXCR, one entry per CDR3 protein. The data show around 800,000 distinct CDR3 sequences, 55% to 65% seen once. With 3 bases removed from V and 0 bases from J, the gap between germline ends came to 15 bases. CDR1 and CDR2 (germline): MNHEY, SMNVEV (reference sequence). This CDR3 has 16 amino acids. The receptor was derived from a man aged 25 to 40 in good health. J is TRBJ2-7 and V is TRBV27; perhaps D is TRBD1 or TRBD2 (5 bases each). Sequences were obtained from blood. The CDR3 DNA reads TGTGCCAGCAGTTTCCTTCCCGGGACGGTCTCCTACGAGCAGTACTTC. Encoded protein: CASSFLPGTVSYEQYF.